Sequencing of this T cell receptor beta chain was carried out in a study of T cells in Graves' hyperthyroidism and ophthalmopathy. Broader study findings: Researchers found most expanded thyroid clonotypes above 0.001 in blood as well. A 13 V-J signature model discriminated ophthalmopathy versus stable hyperthyroidism.

The CDR3 extends over 14 amino acids. Germline values: CDR1 DFQATT, CDR2 SNEGSKA (reference sequence). Germline trimming cut 0 bases from V and 7 bases from J; bases unmatched to any gene: 4. Regions amplified from RNA transcripts were the TCR beta CDR3 regions. Researchers ran a first-round RT-PCR on the TCR CDR3 using the HTBI primer set. From the multiplex PCR reads, TCRdb called clonotypes with MiXCR, one entry per CDR3 protein. The table records fewer than 350,000 distinct CDR3 sequences, approximately 13% of them present only once. This clonotype was counted at least ten times. No antigen is known for it.

The chain employs TRBV20-1 and TRBJ2-7, with 12 bases lining up with TRBD1. The TCR comes from a middle-aged woman with Graves' hyperthyroidism. Sequencing was done on a sample of blood. This chain's CDR3 is CSAREGQGAWEQYF. The DNA of the CDR3 is TGCAGTGCTAGAGAGGGACAGGGGGCATGGGAGCAGTACTTC.